The source of this T cell receptor (beta chain) is a study of blood T cell repertoires in COVID-19. Study-wide context: COVID-19 samples from acute and convalescent phases originated in the United States, Italy and Spain.

Profiled with immunoSEQ multiplex PCR; TCRdb holds only in-frame clones, not every one. This table holds 250,000 to 300,000 clones, approximately 86% found once. Germline V gene data show CDR1 as LGHDT and CDR2 as YNNKEL (reference sequence). This CDR3 has 14 residues. V was trimmed by 4 bases and J by 3 bases, leaving 12 bases between them. The sequence came from a young man with active or convalescent COVID-19. Sequencing was done on a sample of peripheral blood. The chain joins TRBV3-1 (or the pseudogene TRBV3-2) to TRBJ1-1; the D gene is possibly TRBD1 (5 bases). The CDR3 here is CASSLSGDDTEAFF. CDR3 nucleotides: TGTGCCAGCAGCCTTTCGGGGGACGACACTGAAGCTTTCTTT.